The T cell receptor beta chain described here comes from a study of shared clonotypes between healthy human individuals. Trimming stripped 4 bases from V and 4 bases from J, with 19 bases between. This CDR3 is 16 amino acids long. Germline V gene data show CDR1 as SEHNR and CDR2 as FQNEAQ (reference sequence). CD8 memory combined CD45RO+ cells with CCR7-negative CD45RA+ TemRA cells. Execution of the assay was at deep level. For every subset, genomic DNA was evenly distributed across several immunoSEQ plates. Repertoires were generated with immunoSEQ multiplex PCR, while TCRdb's copy carries only in-frame clones and drops some. This repertoire shows about 320,000 clones, roughly 91% found once; its top ten account for roughly 16%. This clone was seen a single time.

The receptor was derived from a man between 18 and 35 years old in good health. The sample consisted of memory CD8+ T cells sorted from blood. Noted subset: CD45RO+ cells pooled with CCR7-negative TemRA cells. The chain couples TRBV7-9 to TRBJ1-2; D gene ambiguous. The CDR3 spells CASSSLNGYDGYGYTF. CDR3 bases: TGTGCCAGCAGCTCTCTTAATGGGTACGATGGCTATGGCTACACCTTC.